These 11 T cell receptor beta chains were all obtained from the same sample, sequenced in a study of cytomegalovirus exposure and HLA in healthy donors. Both 60 Vbeta primers and 13 Jbeta primers went into the PCR. Assay used: immunoSEQ multiplex PCR; TCRdb lists only in-frame clones, some missing. Here the sample table reports 100,000 to 150,000 clones. The source material was PBMCs. The receptors were sampled from a woman in her forties in good health and CMV-seronegative.

The V gene is TRBV7-9, the J gene TRBJ1-4; D not resolved. Between the trimmed V and J ends, which lost 6 bases and 8 bases, there was a span of 10 bases. Germline CDR1 and CDR2: SEHNR and FQNEAQ (reference sequence). This CDR3 is built from 12 residues. CDR3 region: CASSEGGEKLFF. The CDR3 DNA is TGTGCCAGCAGTGAGGGTGGCGAAAAACTGTTTTTT.

The chain recombines TRBV28 with TRBJ1-3; 9 bases agree with TRBD1. Losses at the gene ends were 7 bases for V and 3 bases for J; bases not matched to a gene: 7. The CDR3 totals 15 residues. Per germline, CDR1 MDHEN and CDR2 SYDVKM. Written as DNA, the CDR3 is TGTGCCAGCACTACACAGGGGGCGGGTGGAAACACCATATATTTT. Its protein is CASTTQGAGGNTIYF.

The chain has TRBV7-2 and TRBJ2-5; 7 nucleotides line up with TRBD2. The V gene's germline CDR1 is SGHTA and CDR2 FQGNSA. This CDR3 is 15 amino acids long. The junction had 5 bases not matched to a gene; V was cut back by 3 bases and J by 1 base. The CDR3: CASSFGSGTQETQYF. The CDR3 nucleotides are TGTGCCAGCAGCTTCGGGAGCGGGACCCAAGAGACCCAGTACTTC. Full variable domain (missing parts from reference TRBV7-2 and TRBJ2-5): GAGVSQSPSNKVTEKGKDVELRCDPISGHTALYWYRQSLGQGLEFLIYFQGNSAPDKSGLPSDRFSAERTGGSVSTLTIQRTQQEDSAVYLCASSFGSGTQETQYFGPGTRLLVL.

The chain uses TRBV7-8 and TRBJ1-2; TRBD1 matches at 8 bases. The CDR3 is 14 residues long. CDR1 is SGHVS, CDR2 FQNEAQ, per germline. After removal of 5 bases from V and 2 bases from J, the junction contained 4 bases not matched to a gene. The CDR3 region is CASSVNRGNYGYTF. Written as DNA, the CDR3 is TGTGCCAGCAGCGTTAACAGGGGGAACTATGGCTACACCTTC.

The V and J genes are TRBV4-3 and TRBJ2-4, with D possibly TRBD2 on 5 matching bases. With 3 bases removed from V and 0 bases from J, the gap between germline ends came to 21 bases. Per the germline V gene, CDR1 is LGHNA and CDR2 is YSLEER. The CDR3 runs to 19 residues. The CDR3 DNA sequence: TGCGCCAGCAGCCAGGAAAGATTTTATGGGGAGCTAGCCAAAAACATTCAGTACTTC. This sequence encodes CASSQERFYGELAKNIQYF.

V is TRBV27 and J is TRBJ1-4, with 9 bases fitting TRBD1. The CDR3 sequence is 13 residues long. Germline-derived CDR1 and CDR2 are MNHEY and SMNVEV (reference sequence). Germline trimming cut 6 bases from V and 5 bases from J; bases unmatched to any gene: 1. CDR3 coding DNA: TGTGCCAGCAGGGGGACAGGGAATGAAAAACTGTTTTTT. Translated, it gives CASRGTGNEKLFF.

This chain connects TRBV5-1 to TRBJ2-7; no reliable D call. The germline CDR1 and CDR2 sequences are SGHRS and YFSETQ. V was pared by 0 bases and J by 1 base, with 11 bases between. CDR3 length equals 15 residues. The CDR3 here is CASSLGRISSYEQYF. The CDR3, as DNA: TGCGCCAGCAGCTTGGGGCGGATCTCTTCCTACGAGCAGTACTTC.

The rearrangement joins TRBV7-9 to TRBJ2-1, with TRBD2 matching over 10 bases. The germline gives CDR1 SEHNR, CDR2 FQNEAQ (reference sequence). V shed 5 bases and J 4 bases; nucleotides not matched to a gene: 5. The CDR3 totals 15 residues. The CDR3 coding sequence is TGTGCCAGCAGCCTTAGCGGGGGGTTTTACAATGAGCAGTTCTTC. Its protein is CASSLSGGFYNEQFF.

V gene TRBV28 combines with J gene TRBJ1-2; D is uncertain. Per the germline V gene, CDR1 is MDHEN and CDR2 is SYDVKM. Trimming took 3 bases from V and 0 from J, leaving 8 bases between them. This CDR3 region has 14 residues. The CDR3 loop is CASSFLTPNYGYTF. DNA for the CDR3: TGTGCCAGCAGTTTCCTCACACCTAACTATGGCTACACCTTC.

The gene calls are TRBV4-2 and TRBJ2-3; 10 bases are shared with TRBD2. This CDR3 contains 15 residues. Per germline, CDR1 LGHNA and CDR2 YNFKEQ. J gave up 3 bases and V 4 bases, and 4 bases lay outside the gene matches. The CDR3: CASSRGLAETDTQYF. CDR3 nucleotide sequence: TGTGCCAGCAGCCGAGGACTAGCGGAAACAGATACGCAGTATTTT.

This chain connects TRBV6-5 to TRBJ1-2; 9 bases line up with TRBD1. CDR1 and CDR2 from the germline V gene are MNHEY and SVGAGI. The CDR3 spans 15 residues. Trimming at V came to 7 bases and at J to 2 bases, leaving 8 bases not matched to a gene. The CDR3 is CASTSSGQGNYGYTF. The CDR3 DNA reads as TGTGCCAGCACCTCGAGCGGACAGGGGAACTATGGCTACACCTTC.